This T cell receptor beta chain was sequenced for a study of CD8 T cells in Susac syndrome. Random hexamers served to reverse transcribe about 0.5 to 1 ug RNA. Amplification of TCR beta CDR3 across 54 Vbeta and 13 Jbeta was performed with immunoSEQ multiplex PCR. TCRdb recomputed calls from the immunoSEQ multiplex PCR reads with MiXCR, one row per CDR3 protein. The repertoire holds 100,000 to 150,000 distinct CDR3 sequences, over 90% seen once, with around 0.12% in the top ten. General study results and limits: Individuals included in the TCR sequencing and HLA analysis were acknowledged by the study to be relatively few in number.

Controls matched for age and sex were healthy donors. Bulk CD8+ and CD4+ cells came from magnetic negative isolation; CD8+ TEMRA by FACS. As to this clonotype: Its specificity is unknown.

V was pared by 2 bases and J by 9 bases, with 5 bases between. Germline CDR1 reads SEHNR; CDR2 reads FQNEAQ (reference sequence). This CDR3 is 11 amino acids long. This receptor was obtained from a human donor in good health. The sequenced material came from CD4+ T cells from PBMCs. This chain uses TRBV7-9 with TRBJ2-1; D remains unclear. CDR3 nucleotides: TGTGCCAGCAGCTTAAATGCTGAGCAGTTCTTC. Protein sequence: CASSLNAEQFF.